The rows below give T cell receptor beta chains drawn from one sample of a study of monozygotic twins with inflammatory bowel disease. TCRdb reworked the 5' RACE reads into one entry per CDR3 protein, no DNA. The sample includes about 420,000 distinct CDR3 sequences. Sequencing used blood. The receptors come from a human donor with ulcerative colitis or Crohn's disease, or a healthy co-twin of an affected twin (not recorded which). CDR3s include the opening cysteine and the closing phenylalanine or tryptophan. Fields, in order: J gene, V gene, CDR3 protein.

TRBJ2-1 | TRBV7-2 | CASSFSENEQFF
TRBJ1-1 | TRBV6-1 | CASSTLPGQVNTEAFF
TRBJ2-1 | TRBV6-2/TRBV6-3 | CASRTAGTGDNEQFF
TRBJ2-2 | TRBV5-1 | CASSLRLAGDTGELFF
TRBJ2-2 | TRBV18 | CASSHAGGPPGTITGELFF
TRBJ1-3 | TRBV30 | CAWDSTKRGNTIYF
TRBJ1-4 | TRBV7-9 | CASSSPGGKLFF
TRBJ2-1 | TRBV5-1 | CASSLNGGANEQFF
TRBJ1-5 | TRBV12-3/TRBV12-4 | CASSLQGRGPQHF
TRBJ2-7 | TRBV7-9 | CASSLSYSGALFDEQYF
TRBJ2-6 | TRBV6-1 | CASSEALLLLSGANVLTF
TRBJ2-2 | TRBV12-3/TRBV12-4 | CASSWGGATGELFF
TRBJ2-7 | TRBV6-1 | CASSDRDRGYEQYF
TRBJ2-1 | TRBV5-1 | CASSPSPGPATNNEQFF
TRBJ2-1 | TRBV7-9 | CASSLGTSGRLGNEQFF
TRBJ1-3 | TRBV7-2 | CASSSLPGGNTIYF
TRBJ2-7 | TRBV13 | CASSSRTVNEQYF
TRBJ2-7 | TRBV9 | CASSPGTSGSDEQYF
TRBJ1-4 | TRBV7-9 | CASSLGESARNEKLFF
TRBJ2-7 | TRBV6-2/TRBV6-3 | CASRSVAGRTYEQYF
TRBJ1-5 | TRBV5-8 | CASSFAITAKQPQHF
TRBJ2-7 | TRBV5-4 | CASSLGSGFYEQYF
TRBJ1-5 | TRBV28 | CASSTTGSAVSQPQHF
TRBJ2-1 | TRBV7-6 | CASSLLAGESSARYEQFF
TRBJ2-2 | TRBV7-2 | CASSLGLAPAGELFF
TRBJ1-5 | TRBV20-1 | CSGVKTAARHQPQHF
TRBJ1-5 | TRBV20-1 | CSVNGEGWNQPQHF
TRBJ2-2 | TRBV7-9 | CASSPQGGMANTGELFF
TRBJ2-5 | TRBV27 | CASSLWGAETQYF
TRBJ1-1 | TRBV18 | CASSPSLGTGSEAFF
TRBJ2-5 | TRBV20-1 | CSAPGLAETQYF
TRBJ2-1 | TRBV25-1 | CASSEGLASSEQFF
TRBJ1-1 | TRBV5-5 | CASSPSAGTEAFF
TRBJ1-1 | TRBV25-1 | CASSEMGRAEAFF
TRBJ2-1 | TRBV12-3/TRBV12-4 | CASSTRGEQFF
TRBJ2-3 | TRBV15 | CATSTHLARSTDTQYF
TRBJ1-1 | TRBV5-1 | CASSFGNMNTEAFF
TRBJ2-7 | TRBV6-5 | CASRDGTYEQYF
TRBJ2-2 | TRBV28 | CASSLPGQGSRELFF
TRBJ1-4 | TRBV15 | CATSRDTGGNEKLFF
TRBJ2-7 | TRBV10-3 | CAISAGQGTEQYF
TRBJ1-6 | TRBV20-1 | CSAKGSSYNSPLHF
TRBJ1-5 | TRBV3-1 | CASSLGQAGQPQHF
TRBJ1-3 | TRBV7-2 | CASSLGGTLRSGNTIYF
TRBJ2-1 | TRBV5-1 | CASSILQDRADEQFF
TRBJ2-7 | TRBV28 | CASSQSGRRAYEQYF
TRBJ1-2 | TRBV3-1 | CASSQEGGFGYGYTF
TRBJ1-6 | TRBV27 | CASSFSGVYSPLHF
TRBJ2-7 | TRBV5-1 | CASSRSTDSYEQYF
TRBJ2-1 | TRBV9 | CASSATGGYPYNEQFF